This T cell receptor (beta chain) is drawn from a study of T cells in Graves' hyperthyroidism and ophthalmopathy. Researchers amplified the TCR beta CDR3 regions from RNA transcripts. With the HTBI primer set, the TCR CDR3 went through a first round of RT-PCR. TCRdb itself ran the multiplex PCR reads through MiXCR, one entry per CDR3 protein. The profile covers about 380,000 distinct CDR3 sequences, with approximately 13% appearing a single time and around 21% taken by the ten largest. This clonotype was seen a handful of times. The CDR3 length is 14 residues. V dropped 2 bases and J dropped 8 bases, with 12 bases sitting between them. The V gene's germline CDR1 is MNHEY and CDR2 SMNVEV (reference sequence).

The chain recombines TRBV27 with TRBJ1-4; no definite D call. The sequenced material came from blood. The TCR sequence derives from a man aged 25 to 40 with Graves' hyperthyroidism that later progressed to Graves' ophthalmopathy. The CDR3 is CASSLGAAPEKLFF. As DNA, the CDR3 is TGTGCCAGCAGTTTAGGAGCAGCCCCCGAAAAACTGTTTTTT. Looking up the rest from reference TRBV27 and TRBJ1-4 gives the full variable domain: EAQVTQNPRYLITVTGKKLTVTCSQNMNHEYMSWYRQDPGLGLRQIYYSMNVEVTDKGDVPEGYKVSRKEKRNFPLILESPSPNQTSLYFCASSLGAAPEKLFFGSGTQLSVL.